This T cell receptor (beta chain) was retrieved from a study of blood T cell repertoires in COVID-19. At the level of the study: In each case, the material was cDNA or gDNA derived from T cells, B-cell-depleted T cells, or PBMCs.

CDR1 LGHDT and CDR2 YNNKEL come from the germline V gene (reference sequence). J lost 2 bases, V lost 6 bases, and 9 bases had no gene match. CDR3 length equals 17 residues. In the study's own analysis: Estimation of nucleated cell counts was performed using reference gene primer amplification. Repertoires were generated with immunoSEQ multiplex PCR, while TCRdb's copy carries only in-frame clones and drops some. The V and J calls and clone size come from that table; D and trimming were worked out from the DNA. The sample yields fewer than 150,000 clones, nearly 90% seen once. The Seattle patients joined while their infection was active and were tracked longitudinally afterward.

What was sequenced was peripheral blood. The clonotype originates from a woman aged 60-75 years with COVID-19, enrolled during active disease. The chain couples TRBV3-1 (or the pseudogene TRBV3-2) to TRBJ2-2, with TRBD1 matching 10 bases. CDR3: CASRPSGTGVNTGELFF. The CDR3 nucleotides read TGTGCCAGCAGACCATCCGGGACAGGGGTCAACACCGGGGAGCTGTTTTTT.